The clone carrying this T cell receptor (beta chain) was recorded many times. As yet, its antigen is unknown. The data were obtained in a study of Graves' ophthalmopathy and Graves' hyperthyroidism. Study-wide results and limits: Researchers report that a 13-signature model separated ophthalmopathy from stable hyperthyroidism, posting less than 90% sensitivity and roughly 81% specificity.

In this cohort's terms, stable hyperthyroidism meant no ophthalmopathy by 18 months of follow-up. The PBMCs had their origin in approximately 10 ml of fresh peripheral blood. This CDR3 is 13 amino acids long. V was shortened by 8 bases and J by 4 bases, with 13 bases between the two germline ends. CDR1 is SNHLY, CDR2 FYNNEI, per germline. TCR beta CDR3 amplification used RNA transcripts. RT-PCR was first run with HTBI primers, then multiplex PCR in a second round. TCRdb passed the multiplex PCR reads through MiXCR, listing each CDR3 protein once. The data contain 500,000 to 700,000 distinct CDR3 sequences, about 20% of them singletons.

This sequence was found in a woman between 18 and 30 years old with stable Graves' hyperthyroidism. Some clones in this sample may be carry-over from other donors' samples. The material sequenced was peripheral blood. The chain recombines TRBV2 with TRBJ2-3; weak D call: TRBD2 (5 bases). The CDR3 sequence is CASDLAGADTQYF. For the CDR3, the DNA is TGTGCCAGCGACCTAGCTGGGGCAGATACGCAGTATTTT.